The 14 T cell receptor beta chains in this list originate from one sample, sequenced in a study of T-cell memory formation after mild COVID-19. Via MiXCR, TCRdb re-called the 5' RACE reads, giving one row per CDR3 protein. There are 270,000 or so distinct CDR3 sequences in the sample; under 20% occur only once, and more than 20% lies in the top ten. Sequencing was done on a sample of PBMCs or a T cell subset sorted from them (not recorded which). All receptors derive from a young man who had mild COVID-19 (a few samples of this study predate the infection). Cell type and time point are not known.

DNA of the CDR3: TGTGCCAGCAGAGTACAGGGAGGCAGACTGAACACTGAAGCTTTCTTT. Amino acid sequence: CASRVQGGRLNTEAFF. V and J are TRBV6-5 and TRBJ1-1; a weak D match, TRBD1 (6 bases). Germline V lookup: CDR1 MNHEY, CDR2 SVGAGI. The ends were cut back, 6 bases at V and 0 bases at J, with 17 bases in the middle. The CDR3 is 16 amino acids.

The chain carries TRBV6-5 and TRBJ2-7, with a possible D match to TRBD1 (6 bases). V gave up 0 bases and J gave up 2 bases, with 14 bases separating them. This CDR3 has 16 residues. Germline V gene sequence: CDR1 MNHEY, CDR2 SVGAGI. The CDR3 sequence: CASSYSSNRAPYEQYF. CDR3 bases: TGTGCCAGCAGTTACTCGTCAAACAGGGCCCCCTACGAGCAGTACTTC.

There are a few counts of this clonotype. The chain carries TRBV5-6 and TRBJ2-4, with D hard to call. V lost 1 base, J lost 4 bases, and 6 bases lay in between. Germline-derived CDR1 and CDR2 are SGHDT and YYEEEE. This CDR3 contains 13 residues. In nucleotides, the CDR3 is TGTGCCAGCAGCTTGATCGAGAAAAACATTCAGTACTTC. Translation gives CASSLIEKNIQYF.

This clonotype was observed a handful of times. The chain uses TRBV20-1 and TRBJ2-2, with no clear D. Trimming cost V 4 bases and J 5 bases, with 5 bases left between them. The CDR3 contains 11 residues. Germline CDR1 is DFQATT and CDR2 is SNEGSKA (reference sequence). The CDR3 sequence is CSATETGELFF. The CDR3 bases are TGCAGTGCTACCGAGACCGGGGAGCTGTTTTTT.

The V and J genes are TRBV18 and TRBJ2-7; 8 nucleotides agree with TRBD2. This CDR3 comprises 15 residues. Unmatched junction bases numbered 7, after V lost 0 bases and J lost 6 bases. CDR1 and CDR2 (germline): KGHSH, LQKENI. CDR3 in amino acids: CASSPPGLVTLEQYF. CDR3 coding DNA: TGTGCCAGCTCACCACCGGGACTAGTTACGCTCGAGCAGTACTTC. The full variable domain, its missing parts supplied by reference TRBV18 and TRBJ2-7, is NAGVMQNPRHLVRRRGQEARLRCSPMKGHSHVYWYRQLPEEGLKFMVYLQKENIIDESGMPKERFSAEFPKEGPSILRIQQVVRGDSAAYFCASSPPGLVTLEQYFGPGTRLTVT.

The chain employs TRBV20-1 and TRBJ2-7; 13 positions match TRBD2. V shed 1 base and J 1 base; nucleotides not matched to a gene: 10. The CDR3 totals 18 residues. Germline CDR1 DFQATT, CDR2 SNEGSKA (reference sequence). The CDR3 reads CSARVTSGGPLKSYEQYV. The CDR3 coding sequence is TGCAGTGCTAGAGTGACTAGCGGGGGGCCCCTTAAATCCTACGAGCAGTACGTC.

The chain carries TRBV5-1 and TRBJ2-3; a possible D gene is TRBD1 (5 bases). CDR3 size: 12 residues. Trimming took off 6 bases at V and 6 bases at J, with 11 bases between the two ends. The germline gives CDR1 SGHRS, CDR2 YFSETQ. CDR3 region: CASTQNRDTQYF. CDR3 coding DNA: TGCGCCAGCACCCAGAACAGGGATACGCAGTATTTT.

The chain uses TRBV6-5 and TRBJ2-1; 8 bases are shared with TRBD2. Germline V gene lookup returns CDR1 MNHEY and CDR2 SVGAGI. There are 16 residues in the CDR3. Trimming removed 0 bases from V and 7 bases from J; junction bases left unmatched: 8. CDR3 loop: CASSYSGGGMWNEQFF. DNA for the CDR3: TGTGCCAGCAGTTACTCGGGCGGGGGGATGTGGAATGAGCAGTTCTTC.

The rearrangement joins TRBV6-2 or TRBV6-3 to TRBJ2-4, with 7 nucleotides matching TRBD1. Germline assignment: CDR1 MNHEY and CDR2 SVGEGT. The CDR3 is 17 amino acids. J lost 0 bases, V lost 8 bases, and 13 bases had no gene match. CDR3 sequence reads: CASSPTGIKLAKNIQYF. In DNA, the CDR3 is TGTGCCAGCTCACCGACAGGGATTAAACTAGCCAAAAACATTCAGTACTTC.

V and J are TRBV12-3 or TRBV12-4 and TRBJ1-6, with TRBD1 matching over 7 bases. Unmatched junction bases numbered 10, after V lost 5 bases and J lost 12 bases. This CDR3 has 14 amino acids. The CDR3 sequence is CASSRRNQGVPLHF. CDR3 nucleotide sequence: TGTGCCAGCAGTCGACGTAACCAGGGGGTACCCCTCCACTTT.

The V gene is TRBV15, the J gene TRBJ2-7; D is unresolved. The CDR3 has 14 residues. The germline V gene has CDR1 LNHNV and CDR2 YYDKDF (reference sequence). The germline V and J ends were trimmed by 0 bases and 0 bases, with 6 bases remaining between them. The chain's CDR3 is CATSRDKGSYEQYV. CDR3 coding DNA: TGTGCCACCAGCAGAGATAAGGGCTCCTACGAGCAGTACGTC.

CDR3 sequence: CSVAGRQIISQYF. The CDR3 DNA follows: TGCAGCGTCGCCGGCCGACAGATTATATCGCAGTATTTT. The rearrangement links TRBV29-1 to TRBJ2-3; tentatively, D is TRBD1 (5 bases). CDR3 length: 13 amino acids. Trimming took off 6 bases at V and 10 bases at J, with 20 bases between the two ends. Germline assignment: CDR1 SQVTM and CDR2 ANQGSEA.

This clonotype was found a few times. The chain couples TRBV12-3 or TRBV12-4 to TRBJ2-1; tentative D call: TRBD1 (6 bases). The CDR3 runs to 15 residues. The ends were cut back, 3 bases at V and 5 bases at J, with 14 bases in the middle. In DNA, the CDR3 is TGTGCCAGCAGTTTGGAGGAACAGGGCAACAATGAGCAGTTCTTC. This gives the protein CASSLEEQGNNEQFF.

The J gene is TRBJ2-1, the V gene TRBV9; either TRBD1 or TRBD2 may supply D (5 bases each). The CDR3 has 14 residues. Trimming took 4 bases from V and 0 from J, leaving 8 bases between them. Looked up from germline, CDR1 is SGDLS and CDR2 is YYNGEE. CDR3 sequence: CASSKGSSYNEQFF. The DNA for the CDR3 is TGTGCCAGCAGCAAGGGGAGCTCCTACAATGAGCAGTTCTTC.